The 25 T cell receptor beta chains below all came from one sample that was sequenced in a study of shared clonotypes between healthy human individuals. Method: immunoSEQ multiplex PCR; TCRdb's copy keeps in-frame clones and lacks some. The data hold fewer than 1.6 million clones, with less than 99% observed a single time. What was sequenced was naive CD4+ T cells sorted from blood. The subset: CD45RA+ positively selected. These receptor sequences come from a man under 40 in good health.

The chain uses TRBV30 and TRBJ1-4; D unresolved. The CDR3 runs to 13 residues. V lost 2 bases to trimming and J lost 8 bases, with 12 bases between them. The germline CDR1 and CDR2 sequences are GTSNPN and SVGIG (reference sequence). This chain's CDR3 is CAWSTPGTEKLFF. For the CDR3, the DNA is TGTGCCTGGAGTACACCGGGTACCGAAAAACTGTTTTTT.

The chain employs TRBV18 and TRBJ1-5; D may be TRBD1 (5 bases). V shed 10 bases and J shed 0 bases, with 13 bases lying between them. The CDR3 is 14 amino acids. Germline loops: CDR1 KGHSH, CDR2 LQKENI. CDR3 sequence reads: CATTDRSSNQPQHF. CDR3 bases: TGTGCCACCACCGACAGATCTAGCAATCAGCCCCAGCATTTT.

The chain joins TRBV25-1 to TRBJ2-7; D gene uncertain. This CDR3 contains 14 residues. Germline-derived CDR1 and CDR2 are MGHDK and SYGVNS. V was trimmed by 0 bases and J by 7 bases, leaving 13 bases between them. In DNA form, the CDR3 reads TGTGCCAGCAGTGAATATTGGGGAAGAGGAGAGCAGTACTTC. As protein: CASSEYWGRGEQYF.

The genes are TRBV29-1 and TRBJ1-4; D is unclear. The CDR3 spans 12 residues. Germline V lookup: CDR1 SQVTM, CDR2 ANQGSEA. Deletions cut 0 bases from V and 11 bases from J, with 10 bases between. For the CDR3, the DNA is TGCAGCGTTGAAGATCGAGGAGGGAAACTGTTTTTT. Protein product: CSVEDRGGKLFF. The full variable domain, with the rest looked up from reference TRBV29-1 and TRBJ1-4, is SAVISQKPSRDICQRGTSLTIQCQVDSQVTMMFWYRQQPGQSLTLIATANQGSEATYESGFVIDKFPISRPNLTFSTLTVSNMSPEDSSIYLCSVEDRGGKLFFGSGTQLSVL.

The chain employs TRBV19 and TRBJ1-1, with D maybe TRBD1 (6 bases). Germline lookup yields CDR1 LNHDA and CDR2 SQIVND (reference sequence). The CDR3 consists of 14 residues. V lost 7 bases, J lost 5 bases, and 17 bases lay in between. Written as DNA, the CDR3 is TGTGCCAGTATTGTATGGAGGGGGAATACTGAAGCTTTCTTT. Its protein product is CASIVWRGNTEAFF. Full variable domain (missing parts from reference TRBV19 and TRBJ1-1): DGGITQSPKYLFRKEGQNVTLSCEQNLNHDAMYWYRQDPGQGLRLIYYSQIVNDFQKGDIAEGYSVSREKKESFPLTVTSAQKNPTAFYLCASIVWRGNTEAFFGQGTRLTVV.

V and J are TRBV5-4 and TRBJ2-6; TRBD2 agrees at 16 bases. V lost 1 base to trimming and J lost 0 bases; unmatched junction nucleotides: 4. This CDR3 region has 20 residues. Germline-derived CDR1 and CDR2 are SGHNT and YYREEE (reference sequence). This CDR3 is CASSLPGLAGGPSGANVLTF. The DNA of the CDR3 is TGTGCCAGCAGCTTGCCGGGACTAGCGGGAGGGCCCTCTGGGGCCAACGTCCTGACTTTC.

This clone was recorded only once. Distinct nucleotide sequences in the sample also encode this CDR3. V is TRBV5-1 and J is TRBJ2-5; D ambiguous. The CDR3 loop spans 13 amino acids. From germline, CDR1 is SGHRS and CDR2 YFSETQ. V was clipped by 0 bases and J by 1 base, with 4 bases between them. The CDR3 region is CASSLASQETQYF. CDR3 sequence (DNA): TGCGCCAGCAGCTTGGCGAGCCAAGAGACCCAGTACTTC. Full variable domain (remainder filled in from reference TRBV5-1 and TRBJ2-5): KAGVTQTPRYLIKTRGQQVTLSCSPISGHRSVSWYQQTPGQGLQFLFEYFSETQRNKGNFPGRFSGRQFSNSRSEMNVSTLELGDSALYLCASSLASQETQYFGPGTRLLVL.

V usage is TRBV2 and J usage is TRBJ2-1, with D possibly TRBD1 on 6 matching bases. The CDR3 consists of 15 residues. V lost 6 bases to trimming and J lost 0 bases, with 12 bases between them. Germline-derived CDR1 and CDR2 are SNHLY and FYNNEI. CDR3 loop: CASRDGQSSYNEQFF. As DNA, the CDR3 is TGTGCCAGCAGGGACGGACAGAGCTCCTACAATGAGCAGTTCTTC. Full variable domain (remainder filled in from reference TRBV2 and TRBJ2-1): EPEVTQTPSHQVTQMGQEVILRCVPISNHLYFYWYRQILGQKVEFLVSFYNNEISEKSEIFDDQFSVERPDGSNFTLKIRSTKLEDSAMYFCASRDGQSSYNEQFFGPGTRLTVL.

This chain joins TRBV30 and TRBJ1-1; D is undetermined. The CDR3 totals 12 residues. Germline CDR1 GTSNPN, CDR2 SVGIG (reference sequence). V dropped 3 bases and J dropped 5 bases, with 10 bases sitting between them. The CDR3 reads CAWRAALTEAFF. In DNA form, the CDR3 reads TGTGCCTGGAGGGCGGCCTTGACTGAAGCTTTCTTT.

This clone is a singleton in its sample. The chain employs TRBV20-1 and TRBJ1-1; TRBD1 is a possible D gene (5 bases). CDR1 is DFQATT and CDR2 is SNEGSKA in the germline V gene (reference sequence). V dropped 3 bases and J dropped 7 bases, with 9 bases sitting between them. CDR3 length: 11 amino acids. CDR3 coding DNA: TGCAGTGCTAGCATGACAGTTGAAGCTTTCTTT. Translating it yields CSASMTVEAFF.

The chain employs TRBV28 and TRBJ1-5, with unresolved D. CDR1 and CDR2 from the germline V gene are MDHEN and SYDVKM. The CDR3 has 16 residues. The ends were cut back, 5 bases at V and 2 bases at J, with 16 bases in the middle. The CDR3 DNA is TGTGCCAGCAGTCTACCGGCCCCCGGGGGCAATCAGCCCCAGCATTTT. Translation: CASSLPAPGGNQPQHF.

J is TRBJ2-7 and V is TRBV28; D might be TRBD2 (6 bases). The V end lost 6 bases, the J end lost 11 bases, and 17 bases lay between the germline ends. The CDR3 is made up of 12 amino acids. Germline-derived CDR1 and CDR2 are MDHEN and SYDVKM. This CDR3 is CASREGETLEYF. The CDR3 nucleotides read TGTGCCAGCAGGGAGGGTGAGACACTAGAGTACTTC.

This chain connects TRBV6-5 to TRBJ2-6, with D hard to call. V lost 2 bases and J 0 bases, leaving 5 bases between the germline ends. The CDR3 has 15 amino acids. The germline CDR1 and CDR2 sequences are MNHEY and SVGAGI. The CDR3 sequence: CASSYVNSGANVLTF. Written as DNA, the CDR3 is TGTGCCAGCAGTTACGTTAACTCTGGGGCCAACGTCCTGACTTTC.

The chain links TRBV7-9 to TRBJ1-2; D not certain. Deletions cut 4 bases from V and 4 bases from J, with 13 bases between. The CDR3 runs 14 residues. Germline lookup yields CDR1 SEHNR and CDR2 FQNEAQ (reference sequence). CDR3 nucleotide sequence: TGTGCCAGCAGCTCCGAGCACCTCGGCTATGGCTACACCTTC. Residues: CASSSEHLGYGYTF.

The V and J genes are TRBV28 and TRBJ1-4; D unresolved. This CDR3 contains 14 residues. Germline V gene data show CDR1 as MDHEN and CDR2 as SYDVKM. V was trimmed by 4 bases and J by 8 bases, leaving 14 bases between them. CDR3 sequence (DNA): TGTGCCAGCAGTTCATCGTTTGATCGAGAAAAACTGTTTTTT. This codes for CASSSSFDREKLFF.

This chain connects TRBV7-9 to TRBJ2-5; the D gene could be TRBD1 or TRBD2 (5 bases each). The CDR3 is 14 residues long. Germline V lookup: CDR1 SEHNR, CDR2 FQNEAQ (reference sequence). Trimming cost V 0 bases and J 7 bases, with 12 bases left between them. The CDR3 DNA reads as TGTGCCAGCAGCTTAGCGGCAGGGAGAGGGACCCAGTACTTC. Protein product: CASSLAAGRGTQYF. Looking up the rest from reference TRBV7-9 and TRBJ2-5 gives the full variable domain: DTGVSQNPRHKITKRGQNVTFRCDPISEHNRLYWYRQTLGQGPEFLTYFQNEAQLEKSRLLSDRFSAERPKGSFSTLEIQRTEQGDSAMYLCASSLAAGRGTQYFGPGTRLLVL.

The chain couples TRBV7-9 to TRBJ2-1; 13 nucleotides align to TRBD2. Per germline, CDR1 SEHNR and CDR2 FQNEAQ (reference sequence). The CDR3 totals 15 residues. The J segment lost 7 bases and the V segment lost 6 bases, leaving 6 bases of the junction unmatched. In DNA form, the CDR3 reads TGTGCCAGCAGGCTGGGACTAGCGGGAAGAAATGAGCAGTTCTTC. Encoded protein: CASRLGLAGRNEQFF.

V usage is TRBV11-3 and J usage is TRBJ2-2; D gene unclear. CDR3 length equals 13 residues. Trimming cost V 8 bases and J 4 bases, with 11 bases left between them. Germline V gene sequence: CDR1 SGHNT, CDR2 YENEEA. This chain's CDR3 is CASALDGTGELFF. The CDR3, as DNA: TGTGCCAGCGCTCTGGATGGCACCGGGGAGCTGTTTTTT.

The CDR3 bases are TGCAGCGCCTCAGGGCACCAGGTCACTGAAGCTTTCTTT. It translates to CSASGHQVTEAFF. The chain combines TRBV29-1 with TRBJ1-1; the D gene is possibly TRBD1 (5 bases). Trimming removed 7 bases at V and 4 bases at J, with 16 bases between. Per germline, CDR1 SQVTM and CDR2 ANQGSEA. The CDR3 contains 13 residues.

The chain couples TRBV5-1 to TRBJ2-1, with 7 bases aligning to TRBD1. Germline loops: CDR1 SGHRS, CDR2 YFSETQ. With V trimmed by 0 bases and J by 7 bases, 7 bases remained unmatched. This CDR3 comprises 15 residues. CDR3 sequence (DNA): TGCGCCAGCAGCTTGGAGACAGGGAATTGGAATGAGCAGTTCTTC. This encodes CASSLETGNWNEQFF.

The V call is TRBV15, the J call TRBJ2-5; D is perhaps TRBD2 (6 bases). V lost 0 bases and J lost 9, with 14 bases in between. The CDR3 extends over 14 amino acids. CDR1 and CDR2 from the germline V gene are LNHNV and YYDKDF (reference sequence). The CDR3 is CATSREGGLVAQYF. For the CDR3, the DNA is TGTGCCACCAGCAGAGAAGGAGGGTTGGTGGCCCAGTACTTC.

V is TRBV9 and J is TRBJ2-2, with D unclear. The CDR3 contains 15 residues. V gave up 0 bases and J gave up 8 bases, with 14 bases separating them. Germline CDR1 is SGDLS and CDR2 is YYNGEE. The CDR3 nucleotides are TGTGCCAGCAGCGTAGCAGACCGAGTACGAGGGGAGCTGTTTTTT. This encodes CASSVADRVRGELFF.

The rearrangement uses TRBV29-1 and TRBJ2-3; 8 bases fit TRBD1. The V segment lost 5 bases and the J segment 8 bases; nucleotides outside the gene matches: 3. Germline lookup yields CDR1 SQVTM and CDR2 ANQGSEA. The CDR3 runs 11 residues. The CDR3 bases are TGCAGCGTTCAGGGGGCGAGTACGCAGTATTTT. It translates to CSVQGASTQYF.

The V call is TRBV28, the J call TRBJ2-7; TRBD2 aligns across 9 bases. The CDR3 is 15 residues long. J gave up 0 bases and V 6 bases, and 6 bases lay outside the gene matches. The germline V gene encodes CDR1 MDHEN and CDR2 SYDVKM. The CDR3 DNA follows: TGTGCCAGCAGCTACGGACTAGCGTACTCCTACGAGCAGTACTTC. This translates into CASSYGLAYSYEQYF.

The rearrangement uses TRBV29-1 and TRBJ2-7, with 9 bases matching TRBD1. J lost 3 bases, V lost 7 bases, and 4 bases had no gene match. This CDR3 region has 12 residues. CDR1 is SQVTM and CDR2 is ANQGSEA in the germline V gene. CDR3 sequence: CSGLTGGYEQYF. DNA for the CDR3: TGCAGCGGCCTGACAGGGGGCTACGAGCAGTACTTC.